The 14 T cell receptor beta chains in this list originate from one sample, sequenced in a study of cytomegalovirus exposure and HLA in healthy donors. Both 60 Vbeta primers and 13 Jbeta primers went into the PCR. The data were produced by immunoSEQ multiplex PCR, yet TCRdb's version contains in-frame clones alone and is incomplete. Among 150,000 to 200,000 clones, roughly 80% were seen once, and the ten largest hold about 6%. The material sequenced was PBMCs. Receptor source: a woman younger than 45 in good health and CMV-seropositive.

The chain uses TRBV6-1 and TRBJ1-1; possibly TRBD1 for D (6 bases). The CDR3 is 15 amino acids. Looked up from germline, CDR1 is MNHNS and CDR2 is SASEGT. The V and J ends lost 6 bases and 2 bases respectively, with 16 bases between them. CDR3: CASRTVGAPNTEAFF. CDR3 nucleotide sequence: TGTGCCAGCAGGACAGTGGGGGCCCCCAACACTGAAGCTTTCTTT.

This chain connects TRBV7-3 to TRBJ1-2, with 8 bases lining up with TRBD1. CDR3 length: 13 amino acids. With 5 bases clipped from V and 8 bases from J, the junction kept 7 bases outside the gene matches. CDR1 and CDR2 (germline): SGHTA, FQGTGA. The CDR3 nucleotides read TGTGCCAGCAGCCGAGACAGGGGTCAAGGCTACACCTTC. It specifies CASSRDRGQGYTF.

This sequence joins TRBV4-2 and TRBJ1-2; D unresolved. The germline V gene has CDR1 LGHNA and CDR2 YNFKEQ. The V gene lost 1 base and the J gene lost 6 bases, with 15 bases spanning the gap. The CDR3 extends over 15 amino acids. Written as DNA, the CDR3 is TGTGCCAGCAGCCAAGTTGAGACTCATACTGATGGCTACACCTTC. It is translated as CASSQVETHTDGYTF.

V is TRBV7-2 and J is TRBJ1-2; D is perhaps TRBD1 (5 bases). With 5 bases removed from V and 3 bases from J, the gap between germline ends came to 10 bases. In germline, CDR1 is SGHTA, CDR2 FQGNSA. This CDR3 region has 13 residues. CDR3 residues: CASSLSGDYGYTF. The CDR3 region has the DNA TGTGCCAGCAGCCTTTCGGGGGACTATGGCTACACCTTC.

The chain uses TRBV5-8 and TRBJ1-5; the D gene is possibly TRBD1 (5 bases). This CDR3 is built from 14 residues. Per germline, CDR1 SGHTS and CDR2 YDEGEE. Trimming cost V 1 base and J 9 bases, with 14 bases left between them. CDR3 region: CASSLKAGKGPQHF. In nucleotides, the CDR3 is TGTGCCAGCAGCTTGAAGGCAGGGAAAGGGCCCCAGCATTTT.

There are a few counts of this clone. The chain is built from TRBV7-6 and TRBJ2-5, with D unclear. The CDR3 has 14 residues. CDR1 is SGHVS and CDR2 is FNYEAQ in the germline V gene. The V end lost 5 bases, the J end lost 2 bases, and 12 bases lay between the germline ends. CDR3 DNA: TGTGCCAGCAGCCCTCCTAGTAGTCAAGAGACCCAGTACTTC. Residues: CASSPPSSQETQYF.

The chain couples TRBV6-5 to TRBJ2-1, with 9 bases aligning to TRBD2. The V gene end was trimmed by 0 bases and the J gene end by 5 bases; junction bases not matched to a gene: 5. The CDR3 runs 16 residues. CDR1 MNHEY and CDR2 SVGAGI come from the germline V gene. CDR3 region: CASSYSPLAGDNEQFF. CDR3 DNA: TGTGCCAGCAGTTACTCCCCACTAGCGGGCGACAATGAGCAGTTCTTC.

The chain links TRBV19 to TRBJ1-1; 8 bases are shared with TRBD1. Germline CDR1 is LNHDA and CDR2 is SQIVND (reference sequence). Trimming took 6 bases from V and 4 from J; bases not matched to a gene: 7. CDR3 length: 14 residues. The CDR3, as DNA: TGTGCCAGTAGCCAATACAGGGGGACCACTGAAGCTTTCTTT. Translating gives CASSQYRGTTEAFF.

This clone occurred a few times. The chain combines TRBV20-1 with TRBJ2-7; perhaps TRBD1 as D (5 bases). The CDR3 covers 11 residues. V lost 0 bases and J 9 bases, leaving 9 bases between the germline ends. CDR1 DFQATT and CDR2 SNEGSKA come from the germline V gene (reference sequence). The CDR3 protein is CSARDQGWQYF. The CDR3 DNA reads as TGCAGTGCTAGAGATCAGGGATGGCAGTACTTC.

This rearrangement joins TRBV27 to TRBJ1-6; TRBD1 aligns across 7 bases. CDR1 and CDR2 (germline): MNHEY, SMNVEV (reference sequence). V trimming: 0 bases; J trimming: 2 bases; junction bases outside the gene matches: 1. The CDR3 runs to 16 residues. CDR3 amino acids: CASSLSGQAYNSPLHF. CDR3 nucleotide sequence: TGTGCCAGCAGTTTATCCGGACAGGCCTATAATTCACCCCTCCACTTT.

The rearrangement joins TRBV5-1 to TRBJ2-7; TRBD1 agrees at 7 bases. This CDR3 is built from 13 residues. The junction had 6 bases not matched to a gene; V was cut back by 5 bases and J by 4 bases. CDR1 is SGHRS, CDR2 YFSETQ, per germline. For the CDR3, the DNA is TGCGCCAGCAGTGGCAGGGGGAATTACGAGCAGTACTTC. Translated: CASSGRGNYEQYF.

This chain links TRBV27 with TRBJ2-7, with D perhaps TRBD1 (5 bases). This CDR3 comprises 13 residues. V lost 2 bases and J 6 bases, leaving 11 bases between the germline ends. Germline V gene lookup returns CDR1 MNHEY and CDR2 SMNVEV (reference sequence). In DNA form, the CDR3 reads TGTGCCAGCAGTTTAAGGCAGGGTGGCGAGCAGTACTTC. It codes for CASSLRQGGEQYF.

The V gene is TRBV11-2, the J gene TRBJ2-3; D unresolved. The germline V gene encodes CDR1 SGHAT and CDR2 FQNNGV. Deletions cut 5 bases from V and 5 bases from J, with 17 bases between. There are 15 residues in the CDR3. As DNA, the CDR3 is TGTGCCAGCAGCCGAACCGGCACTTCAGGAGATACGCAGTATTTT. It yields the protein CASSRTGTSGDTQYF.

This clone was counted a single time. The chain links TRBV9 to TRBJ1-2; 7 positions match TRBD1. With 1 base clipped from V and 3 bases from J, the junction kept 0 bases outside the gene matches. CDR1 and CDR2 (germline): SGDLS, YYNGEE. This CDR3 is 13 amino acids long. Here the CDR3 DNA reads TGTGCCAGCAGCGTACAGGGGGACTATGGCTACACCTTC. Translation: CASSVQGDYGYTF.